This record looks at one T cell receptor (beta chain) sequence and its context. The target antigen is unknown. Both 60 Vbeta primers and 13 Jbeta primers went into the PCR. Data came from immunoSEQ multiplex PCR; TCRdb stores just in-frame clones and leaves some out. Of nearly 110,000 clones in the sample, around 72% are singletons; the top ten hold 14%. V was clipped by 0 bases and J by 5 bases, with 7 bases between them. This CDR3 region has 13 residues. Germline V CDR1 and CDR2: SEHNR, FQNEAQ (reference sequence). This specimen belongs to a study of cytomegalovirus exposure and HLA in healthy donors. Study-level findings and limits: Confirmation was obtained in vitro that a few CMV-associated chains are specific for CMV antigens.

V usage is TRBV7-9 and J usage is TRBJ1-2; D may be TRBD1 (5 bases). The sequence was collected from a woman in her thirties or forties in good health and CMV-seropositive. What was sequenced was PBMCs. The CDR3 DNA reads TGTGCCAGCAGCTTAGCCGGGGGGTATGGCTACACCTTC. Its protein product is CASSLAGGYGYTF.